The clone carrying this T cell receptor beta chain was observed many times. As yet, its antigen is unknown. Amplification of TCR alpha and beta CDR3 regions from RNA used iRepertoire nested multiplex PCR. Tissue mRNA or PBMC total RNA, 100-400 ng, went into one-step reverse transcription and amplification. TCRdb redid the calling of the multiplex PCR reads with MiXCR, one entry per CDR3 protein. This table has approximately 100,000 distinct CDR3 sequences, 25% to 35% appearing once. The sample comes from a study of glioma-infiltrating T cells. The CDR3 is 13 residues long. Germline values: CDR1 SNHLY, CDR2 FYNNEI. Trimming cost V 3 bases and J 7 bases, with 10 bases left between them. Findings of the study overall: CDR3 overlap between tissue and blood was very small. Gliomas, especially low-grade, showed above-expected tissue-blood divergence; non-neoplastic patients showed below.

The rearrangement joins TRBV2 to TRBJ1-5; perhaps TRBD1 as D (5 bases). The receptor comes from a human donor with low-grade glioma or glioblastoma, undergoing nonglioma brain surgery, or in good health (not recorded which). Sequencing input: glioma tissue, nonneoplastic brain tissue, or PBMCs (not recorded which). The chain's CDR3 is CASSDYGGQPQHF. DNA of the CDR3: TGTGCCAGCAGTGATTACGGGGGACAGCCCCAGCATTTT.